A single sample is the source of the 22 T cell receptor beta chains below, sequenced in a study of vaccination effects on CD4 cells after COVID-19. Their cognate antigens are unknown. Profiled with immunoSEQ multiplex PCR; TCRdb holds only in-frame clones, not every one. The sample has tens of thousands of clones, 70% to 80% seen once; the top ten hold around 2.8%. Pools of viral peptides were used by the ViraFEST assay to expand antigen-specific CD4+ T cells ahead of sequencing. The culture ran for 10 days, and then CD4+ T cells were isolated. People in the vaccine group had not been infected with SARS-CoV-2 before, and their nucleocapsid antibodies were negative. The material was CD4+ T cells from PBMCs cultured with HCoV-NL63 spike peptides, obtained before COVID-19 vaccination. The receptors were sampled from a human donor who received a COVID-19 vaccine.

V gene TRBV30 combines with J gene TRBJ1-1, with D perhaps TRBD1 (5 bases). The CDR3 is made up of 15 amino acids. The germline V gene encodes CDR1 GTSNPN and CDR2 SVGIG (reference sequence). V was clipped by 4 bases and J by 4 bases, with 19 bases between them. Written as DNA, the CDR3 is TGTGCCTGGACGGGACCGGCCTATTGGGGCACTGAAGCTTTCTTT. This translates into CAWTGPAYWGTEAFF. The full variable domain, its missing parts supplied by reference TRBV30 and TRBJ1-1, is SQTIHQWPATLVQPVGSPLSLECTVEGTSNPNLYWYRQAAGRGLQLLFYSVGIGQISSEVPQNLSASRPQDRQFILSSKKLLLSDSGFYLCAWTGPAYWGTEAFFGQGTRLTVV.

The chain carries TRBV3-1 (or the pseudogene TRBV3-2) and TRBJ2-3, with D perhaps TRBD1 (5 bases). Germline-derived CDR1 and CDR2 are LGHDT and YNNKEL (reference sequence). The CDR3 totals 15 residues. Trimming removed 4 bases at V and 2 bases at J, with 13 bases between. CDR3 bases: TGTGCCAGCAGCCCTCAGGGTACAGCCACAGATACGCAGTATTTT. Its translation is CASSPQGTATDTQYF.

The CDR3 DNA is TGTGCCAGCAGCGTAGAACCCCACGGTATTATCTCTGGGGCCAACGTCCTGACTTTC. It specifies CASSVEPHGIISGANVLTF. The genes are TRBV9 and TRBJ2-6; D is unclear. Trimming pared 0 bases from V and 0 bases from J, leaving 16 bases between. The CDR3 has 19 amino acids. The V gene's germline CDR1 is SGDLS and CDR2 YYNGEE.

The chain uses TRBV27 and TRBJ1-2, with D hard to call. Germline V lookup: CDR1 MNHEY, CDR2 SMNVEV (reference sequence). The CDR3 is 10 amino acids. Deletions cut 8 bases from V and 1 base from J, with 2 bases between. The CDR3 bases are TGTGCCAGCGGTAACTATGGCTACACCTTC. Encoded protein: CASGNYGYTF.

The chain is built from TRBV6-5 and TRBJ2-7, with D maybe TRBD2 (5 bases). The CDR3 spans 12 residues. V was trimmed by 7 bases and J by 3 bases, leaving 10 bases between them. Germline CDR1 reads MNHEY; CDR2 reads SVGAGI. The CDR3 region has the DNA TGTGCCAGCAACGGGGAATTCTACGAGCAGTACGTC. Its protein is CASNGEFYEQYV.

The chain has TRBV4-1 and TRBJ2-5; 9 bases line up with TRBD1. Germline loops: CDR1 MGHRA, CDR2 YSYEKL. CDR3 length equals 16 residues. Trimming cost V 4 bases and J 5 bases; bases outside gene matches: 11. CDR3 DNA: TGCGCCAGCAGCCTCATTGGGACAGGGCCGAGGGAGACCCAGTACTTC. Its protein is CASSLIGTGPRETQYF.

The rearrangement uses TRBV3-1 (or the pseudogene TRBV3-2) and TRBJ2-3, with no clear D. V was pared by 4 bases and J by 0 bases, with 2 bases between. Per germline, CDR1 LGHDT and CDR2 YNNKEL (reference sequence). CDR3 length equals 12 residues. The CDR3 loop is CASSLSTDTQYF. The CDR3 nucleotides read TGTGCCAGCAGCCTTAGCACAGATACGCAGTATTTT.

This chain joins TRBV6-4 and TRBJ2-7; 7 bases agree with TRBD2. There are 14 residues in the CDR3. The junction had 5 bases not matched to a gene; V was cut back by 4 bases and J by 2 bases. The germline CDR1 and CDR2 sequences are MRHNA and SNTAGT. The CDR3 here is CASSGKGRAYEQYV. In nucleotides, the CDR3 is TGTGCCAGCAGTGGGAAGGGGAGGGCCTACGAGCAGTACGTC.

This clone was counted once. V is TRBV14 and J is TRBJ2-1, with TRBD2 identical over 9 bases. Germline V gene data show CDR1 as SGHDN and CDR2 as FVKESK. The J segment lost 5 bases and the V segment lost 0 bases, leaving 5 bases of the junction unmatched. The CDR3 consists of 16 residues. The CDR3: CASSQDWLAGNNEQFF. The CDR3, as DNA: TGTGCCAGCAGCCAAGACTGGCTAGCGGGGAACAATGAGCAGTTCTTC.

This clone has more than one count but fewer than ten. The chain carries TRBV18 and TRBJ2-1, with 9 bases fitting TRBD2. The CDR3 sequence is 15 residues long. V was pared by 5 bases and J by 9 bases, with 11 bases of the junction left unmatched. The germline V gene has CDR1 KGHSH and CDR2 LQKENI. The CDR3 loop is CASSERLAEGSEQFF. Written as DNA, the CDR3 is TGTGCCAGCTCAGAAAGACTAGCGGAAGGCAGTGAGCAGTTCTTC.

The chain links TRBV5-6 to TRBJ1-6; no definite D call. The V gene's germline CDR1 is SGHDT and CDR2 YYEEEE. This CDR3 has 13 residues. V lost 2 bases and J 5 bases, leaving 5 bases between the germline ends. CDR3: CASSLRDNSPLHF. The CDR3 DNA reads as TGTGCCAGCAGCTTAAGAGATAATTCACCCCTCCACTTT.

The J gene is TRBJ1-3, the V gene TRBV6-6; D is uncertain. The CDR3 is 13 amino acids. V lost 6 bases, J lost 0 bases, and 6 bases lay in between. Germline values: CDR1 MNHNY, CDR2 SVGAGI (reference sequence). The CDR3 bases are TGTGCCAGCAGCCCAGACTCTGGAAACACCATATATTTT. The encoded protein is CASSPDSGNTIYF.

CDR3 sequence (DNA): TGTGCCAGCCCGTTTGTGATGTTGCGTAGAGGGAATGAGCAGTTCTTC. It is translated as CASPFVMLRRGNEQFF. The rearrangement joins TRBV5-8 to TRBJ2-1, with D possibly matching TRBD2 (5 bases). The CDR3 has 16 amino acids. Germline V gene lookup returns CDR1 SGHTS and CDR2 YDEGEE. V was trimmed by 7 bases and J by 7 bases, leaving 24 bases between them.

The DNA of the CDR3 is TGTGCCAGCTCACGTAACTGGGATTCACCCCTCCACTTT. It codes for CASSRNWDSPLHF. V is TRBV7-2 and J is TRBJ1-6; D not certain. CDR1 is SGHTA, CDR2 FQGNSA, per germline. The CDR3 consists of 13 residues. V was clipped by 8 bases and J by 8 bases, with 13 bases between them.

The rearrangement links TRBV30 to TRBJ1-1, with D hard to call. Germline V lookup: CDR1 GTSNPN, CDR2 SVGIG (reference sequence). Trimming left V 1 base short and J 0 bases short, with 9 bases between. CDR3 length: 14 amino acids. The CDR3 spells CAWSDVLMNTEAFF. The CDR3, as DNA: TGTGCCTGGAGTGACGTCCTTATGAACACTGAAGCTTTCTTT.

This clone was observed once. The V gene is TRBV27, the J gene TRBJ2-1, with TRBD2 identical over 10 bases. Losses at the gene ends were 5 bases for V and 5 bases for J; bases not matched to a gene: 6. Germline V CDR1 and CDR2: MNHEY, SMNVEV (reference sequence). This CDR3 region has 15 residues. The CDR3 DNA reads as TGTGCCAGCAGTAAAGGACTAGCGGAAAACAATGAGCAGTTCTTC. Translation gives CASSKGLAENNEQFF.

The rearrangement uses TRBV24-1 and TRBJ2-2; D is tentatively TRBD1 or TRBD2 (5 bases each). Per germline, CDR1 KGHDR and CDR2 SFDVKD. Trimming pared 1 base from V and 4 bases from J, leaving 12 bases between. The CDR3 loop spans 16 amino acids. The CDR3 reads CATSDFGAPGTGELFF. CDR3 in DNA: TGTGCCACCAGTGATTTCGGGGCACCCGGCACCGGGGAGCTGTTTTTT.

The CDR3 region is CASSRVDYGYTF. CDR3 nucleotide sequence: TGTGCCAGTTCCAGGGTGGACTATGGCTACACCTTC. The V call is TRBV2, the J call TRBJ1-2, with a possible D match to TRBD1 (5 bases). The V gene lost 9 bases and the J gene lost 3 bases, with 11 bases spanning the gap. The CDR3 runs to 12 residues. Germline CDR1 SNHLY, CDR2 FYNNEI.

The V and J genes are TRBV14 and TRBJ1-6; 9 bases are a match to TRBD1. Looked up from germline, CDR1 is SGHDN and CDR2 is FVKESK. V was pared by 6 bases and J by 4 bases, with 4 bases of the junction left unmatched. The CDR3 sequence is 15 residues long. CDR3 DNA sequence: TGTGCCAGCAGTCTGACAGGGGGATATAATTCACCCCTCCACTTT. Its translation: CASSLTGGYNSPLHF. Looking up the rest from reference TRBV14 and TRBJ1-6 gives the full variable domain: EAGVTQFPSHSVIEKGQTVTLRCDPISGHDNLYWYRRVMGKEIKFLLHFVKESKQDESGMPNNRFLAERTGGTYSTLKVQPAELEDSGVYFCASSLTGGYNSPLHFGNGTRLTVT.

The chain has TRBV6-6 and TRBJ1-5; no definite D call. The V end lost 0 bases, the J end lost 5 bases, and 2 bases lay between the germline ends. Germline CDR1 is MNHNY and CDR2 is SVGAGI (reference sequence). This CDR3 contains 12 residues. The CDR3 DNA reads TGTGCCAGCAGTTACTCAGATCAGCCCCAGCATTTT. The encoded protein is CASSYSDQPQHF.

This chain joins TRBV7-9 and TRBJ2-3; D is unclear. V lost 11 bases and J lost 1, with 4 bases in between. CDR3 length equals 10 residues. Per the germline V gene, CDR1 is SEHNR and CDR2 is FQNEAQ (reference sequence). In nucleotides, the CDR3 is TGTGCCCTCGGCACAGATACGCAGTATTTT. Amino acid sequence: CALGTDTQYF.

The chain employs TRBV3-1 (or the pseudogene TRBV3-2) and TRBJ2-6; 10 bases match TRBD1. CDR3 size: 18 residues. V shed 4 bases and J 4 bases; nucleotides not matched to a gene: 10. Germline V gene sequence: CDR1 LGHDT, CDR2 YNNKEL (reference sequence). The CDR3 loop is CASSPIKGQGPGANVLTF. Written as DNA, the CDR3 is TGTGCCAGCAGCCCCATAAAGGGACAGGGGCCCGGGGCCAACGTCCTGACTTTC.